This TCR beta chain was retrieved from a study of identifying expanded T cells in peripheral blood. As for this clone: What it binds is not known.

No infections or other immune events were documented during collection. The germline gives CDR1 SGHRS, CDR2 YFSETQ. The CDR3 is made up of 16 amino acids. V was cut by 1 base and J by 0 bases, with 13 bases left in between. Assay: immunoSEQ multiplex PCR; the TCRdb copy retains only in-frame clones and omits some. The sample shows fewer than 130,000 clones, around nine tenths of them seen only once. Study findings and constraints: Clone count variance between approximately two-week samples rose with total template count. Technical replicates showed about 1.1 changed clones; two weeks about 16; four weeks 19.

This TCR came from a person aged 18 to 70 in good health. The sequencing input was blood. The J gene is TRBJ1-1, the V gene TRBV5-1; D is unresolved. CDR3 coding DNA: TGCGCCAGCAGCTTGATCTCGGCCACCATGAACACTGAAGCTTTCTTT. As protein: CASSLISATMNTEAFF.